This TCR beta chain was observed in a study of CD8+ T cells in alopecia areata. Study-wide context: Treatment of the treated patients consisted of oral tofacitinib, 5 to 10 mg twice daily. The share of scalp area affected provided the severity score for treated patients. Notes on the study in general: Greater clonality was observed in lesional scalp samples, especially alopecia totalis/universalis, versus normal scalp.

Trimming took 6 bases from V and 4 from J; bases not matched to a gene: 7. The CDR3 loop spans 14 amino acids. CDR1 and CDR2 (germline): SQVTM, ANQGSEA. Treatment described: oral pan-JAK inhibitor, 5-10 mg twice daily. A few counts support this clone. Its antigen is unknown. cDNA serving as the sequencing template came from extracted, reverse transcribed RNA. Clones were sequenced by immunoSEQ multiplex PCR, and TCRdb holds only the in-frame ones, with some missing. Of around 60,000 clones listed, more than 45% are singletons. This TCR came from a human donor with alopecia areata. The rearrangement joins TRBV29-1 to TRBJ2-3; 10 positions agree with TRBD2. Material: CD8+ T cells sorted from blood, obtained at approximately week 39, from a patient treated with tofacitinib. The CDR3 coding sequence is TGCAGCGTAGAGCGGGAGGGCTGGTCAGATACGCAGTATTTT. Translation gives CSVEREGWSDTQYF.